This T cell receptor (beta chain) derives from a study of cytomegalovirus exposure and HLA in healthy donors. Broader study findings: In an earlier analysis, about 87% or about 30%: the productive usage of most TCR beta V segments. Analysis was carried out at a later point, and it linked a missense DCLRE1C variant to TCR beta V- and J-gene trimming. Rarity characterized most TCR sequences, yet some public TCRs appeared in many donors.

PCR used 60 Vbeta primers and 13 Jbeta primers. Sequenced by immunoSEQ multiplex PCR; TCRdb stores in-frame clones only, minus some. Of about 200,000 clones listed, 70% to 80% are singletons. This clone was counted a few times. The antigen remains unidentified. The sample holds other DNA sequences that translate to the same CDR3. The CDR3 loop spans 14 amino acids. Trimming took 5 bases from V and 0 from J, leaving 9 bases between them. Per germline, CDR1 SGHNT and CDR2 YENEEA. The sample consisted of PBMCs. V gene TRBV11-3 combines with J gene TRBJ2-3; D is unclear. This receptor was obtained from a man aged 30 to 45 in good health and CMV-seronegative. The CDR3 DNA is TGTGCCAGCAGCCTGACATCTAGCACAGATACGCAGTATTTT. This codes for CASSLTSSTDTQYF.